Listed below are T cell receptor beta chains from one sample, sequenced in a study of control samples from healthy donors and cancer patients. TCRdb's copy holds only in-frame clones and misses some; the assay was immunoSEQ multiplex PCR. The profile shows about 100,000 clones, 93% of them singletons. The sample taken for sequencing was blood. The receptors derive from a man between 18 and 35 years old in good health. Each CDR3 is given with its conserved first and last residue. The D gene is left open where the match is weak. Some rows have no size entry. The others give once, few or many, or a class for an expanded clone.

>TRBV10-1|TRBD1|once|TRBJ1-1
CASSGRDREVEAFF
TGCGCCAGCAGTGGCCGGGACAGGGAGGTTGAAGCTTTCTTT
>TRBV7-8|-|-|TRBJ2-7
CASSFGPGVGEQYF
TGTGCCAGCAGCTTCGGTCCAGGGGTGGGAGAGCAGTACTTC
>TRBV27|-|once|TRBJ1-2
CASSPSGASLYGYTF
TGTGCCAGCAGTCCCTCCGGGGCGAGCCTCTATGGCTACACCTTC
>TRBV30|TRBD2|-|TRBJ2-5
CAWSVWAGGETQYF
TGTGCCTGGAGTGTATGGGCGGGGGGGGAGACCCAGTACTTC
>TRBV19|-|once|TRBJ1-5
CASSGAYSNQPQHF
TGTGCCAGTAGTGGGGCCTATAGCAATCAGCCCCAGCATTTT
>TRBV27|TRBD1|-|TRBJ1-3
CASSSRGKGNTIYF
TGTGCCAGCAGTTCCAGGGGGAAGGGAAACACCATATATTTT
>TRBV5-8|-|-|TRBJ2-1
CASSSLLGRKGEQFF
TGTGCCAGCAGCTCCTTATTAGGGAGGAAGGGTGAGCAGTTCTTC
>TRBV27|-|-|TRBJ2-5
CASSLGETQYF
TGTGCCAGCAGTTTGGGAGAGACCCAGTACTTC
>TRBV5-4|-|few|TRBJ1-2
CATRTIEYGYTF
TGTGCCACCAGAACAATAGAGTATGGCTACACCTTC
>TRBV7-8|-|-|TRBJ1-6
CASSSYHLSPLHF
TGTGCCAGCAGCTCATACCACCTATCACCCCTCCACTTT
>TRBV12-3/TRBV12-4|TRBD1|-|TRBJ2-7
CASSQQGSYEQYF
TGTGCCAGCAGTCAACAGGGGTCCTACGAGCAGTACTTC
>TRBV5-6|-|-|TRBJ1-1
CASSLFVLMNTEAFF
TGTGCCAGCAGCTTGTTCGTGCTCATGAACACTGAAGCTTTCTTT
>TRBV7-9|TRBD1|-|TRBJ1-2
CASSRTGAGDYGYTF
TGTGCCAGCAGCAGGACAGGGGCTGGAGACTATGGCTACACCTTC
>TRBV30|TRBD2|-|TRBJ2-7
CAWSVPASGGADPYEQYF
TGTGCCTGGAGTGTACCGGCTAGCGGGGGGGCAGACCCCTACGAGCAGTACTTC
>TRBV3-1/TRBV3-2|-|-|TRBJ1-5
CASSKDIGYNQPQHF
TGTGCCAGCAGTAAAGACATCGGATACAATCAGCCCCAGCATTTT
>TRBV7-8|-|-|TRBJ1-5
CASSLSNQPQHF
TGTGCCAGCAGCCTTAGCAATCAGCCCCAGCATTTT
>TRBV9|-|-|TRBJ1-5
CASSGGTDQPQHF
TGTGCCAGCAGCGGGGGGACGGATCAGCCCCAGCATTTT
>TRBV7-2|-|-|TRBJ1-1
CASSTRADLGFEAFF
TGTGCCAGCAGCACAAGAGCCGATTTGGGATTTGAAGCTTTCTTT
>TRBV13|TRBD1|-|TRBJ2-7
CASSLRPTGGASAEQYF
TGTGCCAGCAGCTTAAGACCTACAGGGGGTGCAAGTGCCGAGCAGTACTTC
>TRBV7-9|-|once|TRBJ1-1
CASSLEGGYTEAFF
TGTGCCAGCAGCTTAGAGGGAGGGTACACTGAAGCTTTCTTT
>TRBV7-9|TRBD1|-|TRBJ1-5
CASSLTGPNQPQHF
TGTGCCAGCAGCCTGACAGGGCCGAATCAGCCCCAGCATTTT
>TRBV6-4|-|few|TRBJ1-1
CASSERDGNTEAFF
TGTGCCAGCAGTGAAAGGGACGGGAACACTGAAGCTTTCTTT
>TRBV6-6|-|-|TRBJ1-1
CASDGNTEAFF
TGTGCCAGTGACGGTAACACTGAAGCTTTCTTT
>TRBV6-1|-|-|TRBJ2-7
CASSEGSNYEQYF
TGTGCCAGCAGTGAAGGCTCCAACTACGAGCAGTACTTC